This T cell receptor beta chain was recorded in a study of shared clonotypes between healthy human individuals. CDR1 is SGHRS and CDR2 is YFSETQ in the germline V gene. This CDR3 has 12 residues. V lost 4 bases and J 9 bases, leaving 11 bases between the germline ends. Assay: immunoSEQ multiplex PCR; the TCRdb copy retains only in-frame clones and omits some. Among about 2 million clones listed, 95% were seen once. This chain joins TRBV5-1 and TRBJ2-1, with TRBD1 as a possible D gene (6 bases). The specimen was naive CD4+ T cells sorted from blood. The subset here: CD45RA+ positively selected. The sequence derives from a man between 18 and 35 years old in good health. The chain's CDR3 is CASSPHRVEQFF. The CDR3 nucleotides read TGCGCCAGCAGCCCTCACAGGGTTGAGCAGTTCTTC.